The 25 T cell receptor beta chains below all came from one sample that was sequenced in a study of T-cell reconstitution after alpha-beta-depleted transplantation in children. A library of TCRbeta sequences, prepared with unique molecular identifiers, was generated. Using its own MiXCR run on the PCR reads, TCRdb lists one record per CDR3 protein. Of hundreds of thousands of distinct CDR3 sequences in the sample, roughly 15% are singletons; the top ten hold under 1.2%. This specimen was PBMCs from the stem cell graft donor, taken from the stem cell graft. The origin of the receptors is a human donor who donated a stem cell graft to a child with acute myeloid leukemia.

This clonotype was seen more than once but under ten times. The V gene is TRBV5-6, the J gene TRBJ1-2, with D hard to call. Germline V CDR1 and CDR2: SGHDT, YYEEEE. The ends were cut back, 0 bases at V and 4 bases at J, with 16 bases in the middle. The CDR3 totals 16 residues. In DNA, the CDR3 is TGTGCCAGCAGCTTGGTGTCGGGAGGCCTATCCTATGGCTACACCTTC. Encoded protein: CASSLVSGGLSYGYTF.

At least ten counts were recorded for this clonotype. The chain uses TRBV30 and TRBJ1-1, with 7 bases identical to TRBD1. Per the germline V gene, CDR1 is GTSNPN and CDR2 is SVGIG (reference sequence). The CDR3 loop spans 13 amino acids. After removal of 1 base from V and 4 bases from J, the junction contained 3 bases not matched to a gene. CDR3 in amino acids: CAWSGHRGTEAFF. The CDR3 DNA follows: TGTGCCTGGAGTGGCCACAGGGGCACTGAAGCTTTCTTT.

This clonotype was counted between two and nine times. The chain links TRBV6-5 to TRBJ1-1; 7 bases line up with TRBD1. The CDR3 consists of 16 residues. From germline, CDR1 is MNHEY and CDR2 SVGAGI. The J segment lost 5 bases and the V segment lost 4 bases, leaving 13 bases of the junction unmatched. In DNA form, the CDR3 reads TGTGCCAGCAGTTTCAGACAGGGATCCATGGGGACTGAAGCTTTCTTT. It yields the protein CASSFRQGSMGTEAFF.

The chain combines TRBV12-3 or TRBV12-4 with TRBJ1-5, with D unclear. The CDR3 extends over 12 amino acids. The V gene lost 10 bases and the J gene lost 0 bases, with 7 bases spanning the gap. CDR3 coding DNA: TGTGCCACTCAGTATAGCAATCAGCCCCAGCATTTT. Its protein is CATQYSNQPQHF.

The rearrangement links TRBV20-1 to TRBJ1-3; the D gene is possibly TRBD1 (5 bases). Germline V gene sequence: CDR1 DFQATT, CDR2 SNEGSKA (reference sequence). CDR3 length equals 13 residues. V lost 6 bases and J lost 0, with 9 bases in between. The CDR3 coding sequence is TGCAGTGCACGACAGCCCTCTGGAAACACCATATATTTT. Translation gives CSARQPSGNTIYF.

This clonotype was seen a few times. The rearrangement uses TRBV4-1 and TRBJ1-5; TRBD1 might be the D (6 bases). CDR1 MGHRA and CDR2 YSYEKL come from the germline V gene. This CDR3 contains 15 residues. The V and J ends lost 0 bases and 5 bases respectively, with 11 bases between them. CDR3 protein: CASSQEVTGDQPQHF. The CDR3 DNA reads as TGCGCCAGCAGCCAAGAAGTGACAGGAGATCAGCCCCAGCATTTT.

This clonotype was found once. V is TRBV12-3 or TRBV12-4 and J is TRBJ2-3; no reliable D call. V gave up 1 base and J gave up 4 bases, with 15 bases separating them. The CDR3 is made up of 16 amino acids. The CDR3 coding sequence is TGTGCCAGCAGTTTAGGCCCCTGGGGTCCCTCAGATACGCAGTATTTT. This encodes CASSLGPWGPSDTQYF.

In nucleotides, the CDR3 is TGTGCCAGCAGTTCGGACAGGGATCGAAACACCATATATTTT. Translated: CASSSDRDRNTIYF. The V call is TRBV12-3 or TRBV12-4, the J call TRBJ1-3; 8 bases are a match to TRBD1. V was clipped by 4 bases and J by 5 bases; unmatched bases: 4. This CDR3 is built from 14 residues.

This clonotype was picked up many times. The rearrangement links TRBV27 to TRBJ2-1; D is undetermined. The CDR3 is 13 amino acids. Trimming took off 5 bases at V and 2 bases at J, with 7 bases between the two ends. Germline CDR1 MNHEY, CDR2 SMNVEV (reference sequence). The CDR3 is CASSPVAYNEQFF. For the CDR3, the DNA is TGTGCCAGCAGTCCGGTAGCCTACAATGAGCAGTTCTTC.

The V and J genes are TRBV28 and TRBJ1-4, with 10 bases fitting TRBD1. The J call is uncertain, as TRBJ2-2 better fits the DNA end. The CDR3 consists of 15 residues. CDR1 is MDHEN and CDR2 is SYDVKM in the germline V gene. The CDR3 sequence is CASSSAGTGVVELFF. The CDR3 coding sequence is TGTGCCAGCAGTTCTGCCGGGACAGGGGTGGTGGAGCTGTTTTTT.

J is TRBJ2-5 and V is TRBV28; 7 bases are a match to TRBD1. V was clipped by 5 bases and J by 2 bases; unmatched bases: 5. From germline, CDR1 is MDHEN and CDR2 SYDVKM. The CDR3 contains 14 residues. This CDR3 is CASSRRQGQETQYF. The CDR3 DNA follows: TGTGCCAGCAGTCGACGACAGGGACAAGAGACCCAGTACTTC.

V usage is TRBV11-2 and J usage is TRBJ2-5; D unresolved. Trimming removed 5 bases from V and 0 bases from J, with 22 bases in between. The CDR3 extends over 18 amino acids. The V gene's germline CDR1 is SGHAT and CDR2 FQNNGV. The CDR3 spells CASSPPGPWAENQETQYF. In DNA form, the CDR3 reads TGTGCCAGCAGCCCGCCCGGCCCTTGGGCGGAGAACCAAGAGACCCAGTACTTC.

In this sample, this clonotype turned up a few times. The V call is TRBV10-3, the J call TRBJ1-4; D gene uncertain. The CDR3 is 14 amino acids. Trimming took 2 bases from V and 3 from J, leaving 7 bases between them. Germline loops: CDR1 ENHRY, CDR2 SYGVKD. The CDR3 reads CAISEGGANEKLFF. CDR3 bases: TGTGCCATCAGTGAGGGAGGAGCTAATGAAAAACTGTTTTTT.

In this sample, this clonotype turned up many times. CDR3 sequence: CSAQTTDQPQHF. CDR3 coding DNA: TGCAGTGCCCAGACGACCGATCAGCCCCAGCATTTT. The chain couples TRBV20-1 to TRBJ1-5; D gene ambiguous. CDR3 length equals 12 residues. Germline values: CDR1 DFQATT, CDR2 SNEGSKA (reference sequence). V was clipped by 6 bases and J by 5 bases, with 11 bases between them.

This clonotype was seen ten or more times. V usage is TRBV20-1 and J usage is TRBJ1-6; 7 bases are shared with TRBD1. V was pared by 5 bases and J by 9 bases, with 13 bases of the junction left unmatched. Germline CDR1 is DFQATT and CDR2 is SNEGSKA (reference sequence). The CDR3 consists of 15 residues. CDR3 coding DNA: TGCAGTGCTGCGGGACAGACGTCTAGTCCTTCACCCCTCCACTTT. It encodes CSAAGQTSSPSPLHF.

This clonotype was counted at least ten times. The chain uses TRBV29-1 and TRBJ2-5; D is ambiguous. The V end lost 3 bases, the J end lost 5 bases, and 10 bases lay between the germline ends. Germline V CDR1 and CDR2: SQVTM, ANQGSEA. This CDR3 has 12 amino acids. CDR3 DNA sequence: TGCAGCGTTGATGGGCTAGGGGAGACCCAGTACTTC. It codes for CSVDGLGETQYF.

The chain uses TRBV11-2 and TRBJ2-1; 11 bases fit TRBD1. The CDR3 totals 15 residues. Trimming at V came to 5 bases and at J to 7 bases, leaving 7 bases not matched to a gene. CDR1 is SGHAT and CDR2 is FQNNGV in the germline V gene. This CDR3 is CASSTRDRGFNEQFF. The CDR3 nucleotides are TGTGCCAGCAGCACCCGGGACAGGGGGTTTAATGAGCAGTTCTTC.

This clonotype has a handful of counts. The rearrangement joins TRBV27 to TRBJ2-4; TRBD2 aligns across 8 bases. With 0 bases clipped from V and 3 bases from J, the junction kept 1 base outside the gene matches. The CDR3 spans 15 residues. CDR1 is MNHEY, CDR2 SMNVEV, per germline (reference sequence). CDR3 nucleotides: TGTGCCAGCAGTTTATCACTAGCGGTCAAAAACATTCAGTACTTC. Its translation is CASSLSLAVKNIQYF.

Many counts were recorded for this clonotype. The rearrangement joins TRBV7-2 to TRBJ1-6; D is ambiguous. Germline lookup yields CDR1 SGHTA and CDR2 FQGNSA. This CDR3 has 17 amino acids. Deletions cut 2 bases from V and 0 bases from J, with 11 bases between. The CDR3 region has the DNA TGTGCCAGCAGCTTATTCGCCTTCAGCTCCTATAATTCACCCCTCCACTTT. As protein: CASSLFAFSSYNSPLHF. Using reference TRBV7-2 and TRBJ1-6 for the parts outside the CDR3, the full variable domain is GAGVSQSPSNKVTEKGKDVELRCDPISGHTALYWYRQSLGQGLEFLIYFQGNSAPDKSGLPSDRFSAERTGGSVSTLTIQRTQQEDSAVYLCASSLFAFSSYNSPLHFGNGTRLTVT.

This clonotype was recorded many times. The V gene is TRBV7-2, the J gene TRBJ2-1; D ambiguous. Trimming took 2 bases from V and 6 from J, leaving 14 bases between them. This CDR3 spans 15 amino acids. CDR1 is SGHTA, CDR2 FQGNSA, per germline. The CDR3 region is CASSLNGPLRNEQFF. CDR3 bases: TGTGCCAGCAGCTTAAATGGGCCTCTGCGCAATGAGCAGTTCTTC.

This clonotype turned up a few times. CDR3 in DNA: TGTGCCAGCAGTTTATGGACACGTCCCTACGAGCAGTACGTC. Amino acid sequence: CASSLWTRPYEQYV. The chain carries TRBV28 and TRBJ2-7; the D is unclear. Trimming shortened V by 0 bases and J by 2 bases, and 8 bases separated the two germline ends. The CDR3 is 14 amino acids. Germline V gene lookup returns CDR1 MDHEN and CDR2 SYDVKM.

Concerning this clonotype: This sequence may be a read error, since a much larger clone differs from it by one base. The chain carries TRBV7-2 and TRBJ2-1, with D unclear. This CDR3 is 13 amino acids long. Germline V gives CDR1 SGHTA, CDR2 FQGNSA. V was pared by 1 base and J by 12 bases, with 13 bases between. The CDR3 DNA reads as TGTGCCAGCAGCTTAGGGGCGGCGGTTTGGCAGTTCTTC. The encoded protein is CASSLGAAVWQFF. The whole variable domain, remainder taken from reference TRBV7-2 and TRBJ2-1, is GAGVSQSPSNKVTEKGKDVELRCDPISGHTALYWYRQSLGQGLEFLIYFQGNSAPDKSGLPSDRFSAERTGGSVSTLTIQRTQQEDSAVYLCASSLGAAVWQFFGPGTRLTVL.

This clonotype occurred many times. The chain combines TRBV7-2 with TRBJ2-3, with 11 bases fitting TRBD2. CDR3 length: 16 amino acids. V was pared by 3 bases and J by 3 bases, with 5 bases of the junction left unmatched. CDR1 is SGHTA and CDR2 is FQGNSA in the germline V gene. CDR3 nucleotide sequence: TGTGCCAGCAGCTTTAGCGGGGGGGCTGGAACAGATACGCAGTATTTT. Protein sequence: CASSFSGGAGTDTQYF.

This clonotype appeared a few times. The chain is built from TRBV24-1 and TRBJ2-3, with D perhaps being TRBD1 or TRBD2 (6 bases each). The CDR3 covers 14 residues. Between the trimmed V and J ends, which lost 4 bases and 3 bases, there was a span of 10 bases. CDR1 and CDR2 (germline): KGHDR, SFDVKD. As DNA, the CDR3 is TGTGCCACCAGTGAAGAGGGGGGTACAGATACGCAGTATTTT. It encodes CATSEEGGTDTQYF.

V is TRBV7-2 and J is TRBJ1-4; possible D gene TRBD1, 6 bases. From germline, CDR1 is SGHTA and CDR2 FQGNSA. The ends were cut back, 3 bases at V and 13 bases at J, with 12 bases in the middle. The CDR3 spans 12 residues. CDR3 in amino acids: CASSLSTGSLFF. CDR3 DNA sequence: TGTGCCAGCAGCTTGAGCACAGGGTCACTGTTTTTT.